What follows describes a single T cell receptor beta chain. The antigen is undetermined. Isolated RNA was reverse transcribed in full, so expressed TCRB transcripts were sequenced. Libraries were prepared by immunoSEQ multiplex PCR; TCRdb keeps only in-frame clonotypes and omits some of them. Of fewer than 200,000 clones listed, 10% are singletons. The data were obtained in a study of beta chain features in type 1 diabetes. Overall study findings and caveats: There were fewer insertions and more deletions at the VDJ junctions of type 1 diabetes patients. It was not settled here whether HLA type affects TCRB rearrangement. Patients with Type 1 diabetes showed moderately but significantly shorter TCRB CDR3s in all four CD4+ subsets. Among patients, naive, central memory and Treg TCRB repertoires appeared more similar than among healthy donors. An over-representation of cells with high TCR expression could result from cDNA sequencing.

Germline loops: CDR1 MDHEN, CDR2 SYDVKM. There are 16 residues in the CDR3. V was trimmed by 4 bases and J by 2 bases, leaving 17 bases between them. Sample: central memory CD4+ T cells from blood. This rearrangement joins TRBV28 to TRBJ1-2; D call uncertain. The TCR originated in a man aged 25-45 years with type 1 diabetes. The CDR3 region has the DNA TGTGCCAGCAGTTCGATTGGCCGTTCGAGGAACTATGGCTACACCTTC. Protein: CASSSIGRSRNYGYTF.